A single sample gave rise to the 3 T cell receptor beta chains below, sequenced in a study of cytomegalovirus exposure and HLA in healthy donors. The primer mix had 60 Vbeta and 13 Jbeta primers. Using immunoSEQ multiplex PCR, the repertoire was profiled, and TCRdb retains in-frame clones only, with some absent. The data hold tens of thousands of clones, with around three quarters observed a single time. The sample was PBMCs. The receptors come from a man aged 25 to 40 in good health and CMV-seronegative.

The genes are TRBV29-1 and TRBJ2-7, with 9 bases matching TRBD1. CDR3 length equals 13 residues. Trimming at V came to 7 bases and at J to 3 bases, leaving 7 bases not matched to a gene. CDR1 and CDR2 from the germline V gene are SQVTM and ANQGSEA. The CDR3, as DNA: TGCAGCGCAGAGGGACAGGGAGGCTACGAGCAGTACTTC. Translation gives CSAEGQGGYEQYF.

Written as DNA, the CDR3 is TGTGCCAGCAGCAACCAGGTGGGGCCGGGAGGGCTAGATACGCAGTATTTT. It codes for CASSNQVGPGGLDTQYF. This sequence joins TRBV7-8 and TRBJ2-3; 8 bases line up with TRBD2. CDR1 is SGHVS, CDR2 FQNEAQ, per germline. V lost 5 bases to trimming and J lost 5 bases; unmatched junction nucleotides: 15. There are 17 residues in the CDR3.

V and J are TRBV28 and TRBJ2-1; 8 bases align to TRBD2. The CDR3 totals 14 residues. Trimming took 6 bases from V and 7 from J; bases not matched to a gene: 8. Germline loops: CDR1 MDHEN, CDR2 SYDVKM. The CDR3 loop is CASSPAGELNEQFF. The CDR3 coding sequence is TGTGCCAGCAGCCCAGCGGGAGAATTGAATGAGCAGTTCTTC. Variable domain in full (rest from reference TRBV28 and TRBJ2-1): DVKVTQSSRYLVKRTGEKVFLECVQDMDHENMFWYRQDPGLGLRLIYFSYDVKMKEKGDIPEGYSVSREKKERFSLILESASTNQTSMYLCASSPAGELNEQFFGPGTRLTVL.